The present T cell receptor (beta chain) was sequenced within a study of T cells in Graves' hyperthyroidism and ophthalmopathy. Study-wide results and limits: Appearing also in blood were most of the thyroid clonotypes expanded above 0.001.

Newly diagnosed hyperthyroidism patients aged 18 to 65 years had disease lasting under 2 months. Exclusion followed for patients with uncontrolled infection, other autoimmune disease, pregnancy or lactation. Clinical symptoms, serum thyroxine, TRAb, thyroid ultrasound and orbital computed tomography established diagnosis. Germline V lookup: CDR1 SQVTM, CDR2 ANQGSEA. V was clipped by 8 bases and J by 3 bases, with 19 bases between them. This CDR3 has 14 residues. RNA transcripts were the template for amplifying TCR beta CDR3 regions. First-round RT-PCR of the TCR CDR3 relied on the HTBI primer set. TCRdb passed the multiplex PCR reads through MiXCR, listing each CDR3 protein once. The repertoire consists of about 96,000 distinct CDR3 sequences, with about half occurring once and the leading ten covering roughly 26%. This clonotype was seen a single time. As yet, its antigen is unknown.

The sample was blood. The rearrangement joins TRBV29-1 to TRBJ1-1; TRBD1 is a possible D gene (5 bases). This sequence originates from a woman in her forties with Graves' hyperthyroidism. CDR3 bases: TGCAGCCATAAGTTCCGGGGCGTGGACACTGAAGCTTTCTTT. Its protein product is CSHKFRGVDTEAFF.